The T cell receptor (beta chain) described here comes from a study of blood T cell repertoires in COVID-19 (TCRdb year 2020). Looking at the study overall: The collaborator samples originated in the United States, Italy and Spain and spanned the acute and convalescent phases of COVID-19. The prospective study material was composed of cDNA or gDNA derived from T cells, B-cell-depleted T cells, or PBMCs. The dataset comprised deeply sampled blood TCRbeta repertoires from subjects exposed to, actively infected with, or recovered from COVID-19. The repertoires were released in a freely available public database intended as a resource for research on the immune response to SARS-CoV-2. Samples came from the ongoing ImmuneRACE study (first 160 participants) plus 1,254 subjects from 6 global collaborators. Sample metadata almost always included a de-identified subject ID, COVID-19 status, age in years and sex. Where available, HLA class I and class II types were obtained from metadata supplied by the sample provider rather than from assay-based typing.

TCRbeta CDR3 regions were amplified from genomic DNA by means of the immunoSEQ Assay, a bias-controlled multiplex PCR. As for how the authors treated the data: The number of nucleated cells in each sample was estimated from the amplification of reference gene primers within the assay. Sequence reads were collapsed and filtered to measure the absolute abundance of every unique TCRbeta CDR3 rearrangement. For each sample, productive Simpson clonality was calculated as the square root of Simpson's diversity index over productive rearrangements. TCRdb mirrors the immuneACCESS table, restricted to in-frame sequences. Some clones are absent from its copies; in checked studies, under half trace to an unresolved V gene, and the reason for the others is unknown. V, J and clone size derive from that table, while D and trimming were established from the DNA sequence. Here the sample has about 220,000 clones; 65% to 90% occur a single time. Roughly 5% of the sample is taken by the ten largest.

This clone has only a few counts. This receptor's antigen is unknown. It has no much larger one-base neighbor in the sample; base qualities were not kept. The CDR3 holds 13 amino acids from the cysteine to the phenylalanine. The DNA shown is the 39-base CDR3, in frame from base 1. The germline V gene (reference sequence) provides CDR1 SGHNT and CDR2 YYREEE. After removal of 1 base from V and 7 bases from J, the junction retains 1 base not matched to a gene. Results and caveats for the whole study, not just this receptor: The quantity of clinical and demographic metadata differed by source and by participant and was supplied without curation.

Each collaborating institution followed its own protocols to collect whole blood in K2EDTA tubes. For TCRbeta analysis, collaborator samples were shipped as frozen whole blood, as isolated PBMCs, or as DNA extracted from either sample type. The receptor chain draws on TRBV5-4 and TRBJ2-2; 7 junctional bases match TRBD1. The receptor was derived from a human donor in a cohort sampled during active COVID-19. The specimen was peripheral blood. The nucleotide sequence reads TGTGCCAGCAGCTTGACAGGGGACGGGGAGCTGTTTTTT. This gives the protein CASSLTGDGELFF.